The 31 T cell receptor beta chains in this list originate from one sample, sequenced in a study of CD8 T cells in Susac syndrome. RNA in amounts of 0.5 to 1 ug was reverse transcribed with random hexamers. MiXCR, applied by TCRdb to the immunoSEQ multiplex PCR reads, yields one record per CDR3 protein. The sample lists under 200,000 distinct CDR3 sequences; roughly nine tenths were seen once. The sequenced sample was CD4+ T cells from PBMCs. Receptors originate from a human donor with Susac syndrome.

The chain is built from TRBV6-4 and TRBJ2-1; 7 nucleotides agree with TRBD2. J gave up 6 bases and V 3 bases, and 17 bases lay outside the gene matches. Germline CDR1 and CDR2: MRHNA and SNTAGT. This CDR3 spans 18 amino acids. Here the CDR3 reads CASSDLDSGGVAGNEQFF. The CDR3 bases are TGTGCCAGCAGTGATTTGGACTCGGGGGGAGTTGCCGGCAATGAGCAGTTCTTC.

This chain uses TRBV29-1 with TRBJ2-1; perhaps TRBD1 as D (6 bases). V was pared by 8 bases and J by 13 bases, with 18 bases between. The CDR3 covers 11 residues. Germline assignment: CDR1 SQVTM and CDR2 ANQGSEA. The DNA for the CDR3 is TGCAGCTCTGATTGGGGGCTCCACCAGTTCTTC. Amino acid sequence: CSSDWGLHQFF.

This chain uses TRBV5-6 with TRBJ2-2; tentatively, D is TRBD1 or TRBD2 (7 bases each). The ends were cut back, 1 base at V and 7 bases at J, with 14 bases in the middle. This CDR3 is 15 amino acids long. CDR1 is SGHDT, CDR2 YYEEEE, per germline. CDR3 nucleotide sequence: TGTGCCAGCAGCTTGCAGGGGGGGCCCAACGGGGAGCTGTTTTTT. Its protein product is CASSLQGGPNGELFF.

The CDR3 region is CASSHWPGQRTTEAFF. The CDR3 nucleotides read TGTGCCAGCAGCCACTGGCCGGGACAGAGGACCACTGAAGCTTTCTTT. The chain carries TRBV5-6 and TRBJ1-1, with TRBD1 identical over 7 bases. In germline, CDR1 is SGHDT, CDR2 YYEEEE. The CDR3 runs to 16 residues. Losses at the gene ends were 4 bases for V and 4 bases for J; bases not matched to a gene: 13. Full variable domain (rest looked up from reference TRBV5-6 and TRBJ1-1): DAGVTQSPTHLIKTRGQQVTLRCSPKSGHDTVSWYQQALGQGPQFIFQYYEEEERQRGNFPDRFSGHQFPNYSSELNVNALLLGDSALYLCASSHWPGQRTTEAFFGQGTRLTVV.

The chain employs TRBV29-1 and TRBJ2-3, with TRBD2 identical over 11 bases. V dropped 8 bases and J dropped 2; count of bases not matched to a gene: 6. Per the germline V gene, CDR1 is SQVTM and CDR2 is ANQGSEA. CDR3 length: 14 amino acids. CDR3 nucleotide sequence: TGCAGCTCCCGACTAGCGGGGACCACAGATACGCAGTATTTT. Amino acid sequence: CSSRLAGTTDTQYF.

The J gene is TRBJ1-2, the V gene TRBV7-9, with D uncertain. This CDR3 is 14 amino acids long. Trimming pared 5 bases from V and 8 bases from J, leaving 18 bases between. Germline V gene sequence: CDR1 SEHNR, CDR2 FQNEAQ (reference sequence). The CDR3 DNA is TGTGCCAGCAGCCCCCCTTCGGGGTTCGAAGGCTACACCTTC. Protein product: CASSPPSGFEGYTF.

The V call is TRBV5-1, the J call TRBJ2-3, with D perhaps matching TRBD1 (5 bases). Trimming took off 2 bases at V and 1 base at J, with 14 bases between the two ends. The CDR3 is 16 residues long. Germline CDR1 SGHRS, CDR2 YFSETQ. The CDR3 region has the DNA TGCGCCAGCAGCTTTGATTTGGGGCTGGGCACAGATACGCAGTATTTT. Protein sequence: CASSFDLGLGTDTQYF.

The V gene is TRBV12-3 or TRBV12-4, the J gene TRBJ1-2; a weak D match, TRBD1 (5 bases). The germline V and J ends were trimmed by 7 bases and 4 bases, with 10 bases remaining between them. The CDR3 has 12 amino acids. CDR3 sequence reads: CASTLQGYGYTF. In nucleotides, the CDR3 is TGTGCCAGCACCCTCCAGGGCTATGGCTACACCTTC.

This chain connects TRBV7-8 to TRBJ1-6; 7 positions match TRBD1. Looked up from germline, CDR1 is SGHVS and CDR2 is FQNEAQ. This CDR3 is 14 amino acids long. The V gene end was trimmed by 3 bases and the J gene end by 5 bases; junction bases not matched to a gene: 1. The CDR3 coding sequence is TGTGCCAGCAGCTTCGGGACAGATAATTCACCCCTCCACTTT. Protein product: CASSFGTDNSPLHF.

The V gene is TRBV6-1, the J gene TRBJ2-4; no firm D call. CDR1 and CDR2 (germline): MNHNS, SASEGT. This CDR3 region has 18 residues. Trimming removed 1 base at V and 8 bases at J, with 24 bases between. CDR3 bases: TGTGCCAGCAGTGAAGAAGTCAGGCTTGCACAAAATCGTCACATTCAGTACTTC. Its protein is CASSEEVRLAQNRHIQYF.

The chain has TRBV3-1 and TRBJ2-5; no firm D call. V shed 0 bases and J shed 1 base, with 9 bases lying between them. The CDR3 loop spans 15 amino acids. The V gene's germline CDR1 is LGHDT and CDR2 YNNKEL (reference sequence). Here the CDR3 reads CASSQDTGPQETQYF. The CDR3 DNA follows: TGTGCCAGCAGCCAAGATACGGGCCCCCAAGAGACCCAGTACTTC.

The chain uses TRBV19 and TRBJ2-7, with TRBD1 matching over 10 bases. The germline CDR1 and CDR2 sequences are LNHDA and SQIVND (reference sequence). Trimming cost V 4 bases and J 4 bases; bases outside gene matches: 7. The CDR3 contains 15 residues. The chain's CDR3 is CASSRPGQGNYEQYF. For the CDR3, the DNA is TGTGCCAGTAGTAGACCGGGACAGGGGAATTACGAGCAGTACTTC.

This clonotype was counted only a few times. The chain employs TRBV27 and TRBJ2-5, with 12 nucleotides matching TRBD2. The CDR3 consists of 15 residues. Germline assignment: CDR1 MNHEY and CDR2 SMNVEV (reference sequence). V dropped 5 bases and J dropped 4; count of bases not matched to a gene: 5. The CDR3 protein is CASSLLAGGPETQYF. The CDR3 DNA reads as TGTGCCAGCAGTCTCCTAGCGGGAGGGCCAGAGACCCAGTACTTC.

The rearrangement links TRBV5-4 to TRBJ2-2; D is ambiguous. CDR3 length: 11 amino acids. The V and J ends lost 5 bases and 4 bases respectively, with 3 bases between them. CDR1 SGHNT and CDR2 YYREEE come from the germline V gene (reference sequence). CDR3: CASRATGELFF. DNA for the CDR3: TGTGCCAGCAGGGCCACCGGGGAGCTGTTTTTT.

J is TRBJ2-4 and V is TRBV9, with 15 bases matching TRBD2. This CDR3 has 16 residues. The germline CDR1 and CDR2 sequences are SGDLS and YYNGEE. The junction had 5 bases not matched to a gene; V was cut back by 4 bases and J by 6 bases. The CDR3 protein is CASSNGLAGGSNIQYF. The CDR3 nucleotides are TGTGCCAGCAGCAACGGACTAGCGGGAGGGTCAAACATTCAGTACTTC.

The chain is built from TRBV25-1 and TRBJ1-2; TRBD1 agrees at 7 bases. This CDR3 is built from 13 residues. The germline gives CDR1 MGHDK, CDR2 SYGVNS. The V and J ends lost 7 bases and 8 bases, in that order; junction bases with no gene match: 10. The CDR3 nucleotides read TGTGCCAGCACCCACGCGACAGGGCAAGGCTACACCTTC. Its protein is CASTHATGQGYTF.

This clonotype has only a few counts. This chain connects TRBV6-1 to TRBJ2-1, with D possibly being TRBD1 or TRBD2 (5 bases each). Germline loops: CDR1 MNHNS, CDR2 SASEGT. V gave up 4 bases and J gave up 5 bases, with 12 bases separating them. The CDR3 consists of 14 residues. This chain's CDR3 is CASSVRGQNNEQFF. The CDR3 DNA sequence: TGTGCCAGCAGTGTGAGGGGTCAAAACAATGAGCAGTTCTTC.

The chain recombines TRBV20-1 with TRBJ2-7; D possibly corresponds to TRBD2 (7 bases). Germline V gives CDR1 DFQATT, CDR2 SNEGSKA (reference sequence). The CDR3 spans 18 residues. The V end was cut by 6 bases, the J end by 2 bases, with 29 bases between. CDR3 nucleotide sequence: TGCAGTGCCAGTACAGGGAGTTTTTCTAGCGGTCCTCCCTACGAGCAGTACTTC. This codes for CSASTGSFSSGPPYEQYF.

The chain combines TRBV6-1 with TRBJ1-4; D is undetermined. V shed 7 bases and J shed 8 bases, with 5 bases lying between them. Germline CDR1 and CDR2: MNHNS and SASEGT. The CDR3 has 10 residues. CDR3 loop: CASMDEKLFF. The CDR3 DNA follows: TGTGCCAGCATGGACGAAAAACTGTTTTTT.

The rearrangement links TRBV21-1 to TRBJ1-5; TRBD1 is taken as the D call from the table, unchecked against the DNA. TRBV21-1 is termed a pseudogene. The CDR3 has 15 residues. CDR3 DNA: TGTGCCAGCAGCGGTCTAAGGGCAGGGGAGGAGCCCCAGCATTTT. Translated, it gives CASSGLRAGEEPQHF.

The CDR3 sequence is CASSEGTGASNQPQHF. In DNA form, the CDR3 reads TGTGCCAGCAGCGAGGGGACAGGGGCTAGCAATCAGCCCCAGCATTTT. The chain combines TRBV9 with TRBJ1-5; 10 bases match TRBD1. This CDR3 has 16 amino acids. From germline, CDR1 is SGDLS and CDR2 YYNGEE. V shed 3 bases, J shed 0 bases, and the junction held 3 bases outside the gene matches.

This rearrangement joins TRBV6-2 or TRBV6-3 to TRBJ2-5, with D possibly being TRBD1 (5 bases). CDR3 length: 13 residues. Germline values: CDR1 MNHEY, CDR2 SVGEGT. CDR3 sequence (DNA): TGTGGGACGGCAGGGCCGGGTGGAGAGACCCAGTACTTC. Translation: CGTAGPGGETQYF.

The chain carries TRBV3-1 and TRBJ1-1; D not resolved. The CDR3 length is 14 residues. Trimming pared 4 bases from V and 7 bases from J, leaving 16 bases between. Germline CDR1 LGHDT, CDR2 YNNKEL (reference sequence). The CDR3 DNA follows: TGTGCCAGCAGCCCCGGTTTTGTGGGGAATGAAGCTTTCTTT. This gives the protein CASSPGFVGNEAFF.

The CDR3 spells CATSREGTFNNSPLHF. Here the CDR3 DNA reads TGTGCCACCAGCAGAGAGGGGACCTTCAATAATTCACCCCTCCACTTT. This rearrangement joins TRBV15 to TRBJ1-6, with TRBD1 as a possible D gene (5 bases). Trimming removed 0 bases at V and 5 bases at J, with 11 bases between. CDR3 length: 16 residues. Germline-derived CDR1 and CDR2 are LNHNV and YYDKDF (reference sequence).

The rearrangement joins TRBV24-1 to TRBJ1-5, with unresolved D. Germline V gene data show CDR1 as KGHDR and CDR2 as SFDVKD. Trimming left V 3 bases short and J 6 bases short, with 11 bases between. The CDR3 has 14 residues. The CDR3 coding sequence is TGTGCCACCAGTGATGGACGGCACGGTCAGCCCCAGCATTTT. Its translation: CATSDGRHGQPQHF.

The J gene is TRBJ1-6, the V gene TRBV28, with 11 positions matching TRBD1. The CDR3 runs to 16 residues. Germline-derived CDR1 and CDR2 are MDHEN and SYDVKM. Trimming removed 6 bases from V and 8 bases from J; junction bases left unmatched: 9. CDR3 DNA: TGTGCCAGCAGATCCCTGGGACAGGGGGATGATTCACCCCTCCACTTT. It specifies CASRSLGQGDDSPLHF.

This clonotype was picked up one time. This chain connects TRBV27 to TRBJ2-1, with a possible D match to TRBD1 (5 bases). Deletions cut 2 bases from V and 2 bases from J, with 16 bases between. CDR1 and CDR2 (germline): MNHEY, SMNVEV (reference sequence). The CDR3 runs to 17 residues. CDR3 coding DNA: TGTGCCAGCAGTTTAGGTGTTAAGGGGTCCCCCTACAATGAGCAGTTCTTC. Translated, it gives CASSLGVKGSPYNEQFF.

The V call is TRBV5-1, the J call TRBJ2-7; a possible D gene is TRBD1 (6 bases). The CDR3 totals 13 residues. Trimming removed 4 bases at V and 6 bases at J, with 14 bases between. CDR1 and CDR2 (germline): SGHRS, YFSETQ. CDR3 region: CASSGGPSLEQYF. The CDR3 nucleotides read TGCGCCAGCAGCGGGGGCCCCTCACTCGAGCAGTACTTC.

The CDR3 region is CASSGTGQSYEQYF. The CDR3, as DNA: TGTGCCAGCAGTGGGACAGGCCAATCCTACGAGCAGTACTTC. The chain uses TRBV6-1 and TRBJ2-7, with 7 bases identical to TRBD1. CDR1 is MNHNS and CDR2 is SASEGT in the germline V gene. CDR3 size: 14 residues. V dropped 4 bases and J dropped 1; count of bases not matched to a gene: 4.

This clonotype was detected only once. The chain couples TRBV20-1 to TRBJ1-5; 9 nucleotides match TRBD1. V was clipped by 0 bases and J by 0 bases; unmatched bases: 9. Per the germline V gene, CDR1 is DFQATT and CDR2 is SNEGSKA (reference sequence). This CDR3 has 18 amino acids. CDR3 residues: CSARDPGTGKYSNQPQHF. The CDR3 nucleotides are TGCAGTGCTAGAGACCCCGGGACAGGGAAGTATAGCAATCAGCCCCAGCATTTT.

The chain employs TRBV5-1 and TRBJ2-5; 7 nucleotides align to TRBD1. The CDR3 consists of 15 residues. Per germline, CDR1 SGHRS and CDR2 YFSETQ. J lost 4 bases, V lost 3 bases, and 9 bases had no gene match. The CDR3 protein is CASSSYGTVVETQYF. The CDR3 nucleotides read TGCGCCAGCAGCTCTTACGGGACAGTGGTAGAGACCCAGTACTTC.